Shown below are 3 T cell receptor beta chains from a single sample sequenced in a study of vaccination and CD4 T cells after COVID-19. At the Johns Hopkins FTIC core, DNA taken from cultured CD4+ T cells was sequenced by way of the Oncomine TCR Beta short-read assay. From the PCR reads, TCRdb called clonotypes with MiXCR, one entry per CDR3 protein. Of 15,000 or so distinct CDR3 sequences in the sample, over 40% were seen once. The antigens these receptors bind are not known. Indicated time point: late sampling 161 to 241 days after vaccination in three convalescent patients. The treatment is: approximately nine-day PBMC culture with coronavirus spike peptide pools or control peptides (ViraFEST assay). Sequencing was performed on CD4+ T cells from blood, cultured in vitro, taken about 7 months after SARS-CoV-2 vaccination. These receptors came from a human donor who had recovered from COVID-19.

Comment on this clonotype: Its ends do not fully match the called genes, so a read error is possible. V usage is TRBV7-7 and J usage is TRBJ2-5, with D uncertain. The CDR3 is made up of 13 amino acids. In germline, CDR1 is SSHAT, CDR2 FNYEAQ (reference sequence). The CDR3 sequence is CASSLVIQETQYF. DNA for the CDR3: TGTGCTAGCAGCTTGGTAATCCAAGAGACCCAGTACTTC.

In this sample, this clonotype turned up a few times. The V gene is TRBV7-6, the J gene TRBJ1-2, with 7 bases fitting TRBD1. Trimming took 0 bases from V and 5 from J; bases not matched to a gene: 3. This CDR3 region has 14 residues. CDR1 SGHVS and CDR2 FNYEAQ come from the germline V gene. DNA of the CDR3: TGTGCCAGCAGCTTAGCCTTGGGACAGTATGGCTACACCTTC. Amino acid sequence: CASSLALGQYGYTF.

The chain joins TRBV6-4 to TRBJ2-7, with a tentative D call TRBD2 (6 bases). The germline V and J ends were trimmed by 5 bases and 1 base, with 15 bases remaining between them. This CDR3 has 15 amino acids. The germline V gene encodes CDR1 MRHNA and CDR2 SNTAGT. CDR3 in DNA: TGTGCCAGCAGTAGGGACTCCCTGAGATCCTACGAGCAGTACTTC. This translates into CASSRDSLRSYEQYF.